This note documents a single TCR beta chain sequence. Losses at the gene ends were 2 bases for V and 3 bases for J; bases not matched to a gene: 6. CDR1 is WSHSY, CDR2 SAAADI, per germline. The length of the CDR3 is 15 residues. This specimen comes from a study of OX40 agonist ivuxolimab in advanced cancers. Patients with a history of autoimmune disease or on systemic immunosuppression were excluded. Repertoires were generated with immunoSEQ multiplex PCR, while TCRdb's copy carries only in-frame clones and drops some. The table has 15,000 to 20,000 clones, roughly 73% seen once. The TCR sequence derives from an adult with an advanced solid tumor such as melanoma, head and neck, liver or kidney cancer. The chain couples TRBV10-2 to TRBJ2-7, with 8 positions matching TRBD2. The starting material was CD4+ or CD8+ T cells sorted from blood, obtained in a trial of the OX40 agonist ivuxolimab. The CDR3 is CASSEAPSGGYEQYF. CDR3 sequence (DNA): TGCGCCAGCAGTGAGGCTCCCAGCGGGGGCTACGAGCAGTACTTC.